The 22 T cell receptor beta chains below all came from one sample that was sequenced in a study of neoadjuvant anti-PD-1 for oral cavity cancer. Time point denoted: after neoadjuvant nivolumab, at surgical resection. The repertoire was sequenced with immunoSEQ multiplex PCR; TCRdb's copy has only in-frame clones and lacks some. Of roughly 40,000 clones in the sample, approximately 80% were seen once. The sample consisted of PBMCs, taken after nivolumab (anti-PD-1) treatment. These receptors all come from a person aged 40 to 85 with oral cavity squamous cell carcinoma.

The gene calls are TRBV4-2 and TRBJ2-3; the D gene is possibly TRBD2 (5 bases). The CDR3 runs to 13 residues. V lost 0 bases, J lost 5 bases, and 6 bases lay in between. Germline-derived CDR1 and CDR2 are LGHNA and YNFKEQ. This CDR3 reads CASSQDGLDTQYF. For the CDR3, the DNA is TGTGCCAGCAGCCAAGACGGACTAGATACGCAGTATTTT.

This sequence joins TRBV10-1 and TRBJ1-2, with TRBD1 matching over 12 bases. The CDR3 contains 19 residues. The germline V gene encodes CDR1 WNHNN and CDR2 SYGVQD (reference sequence). J was trimmed by 0 bases and V by 6 bases; bases with no gene match: 14. CDR3 coding DNA: TGCGCCAGCAGCCCAGGGACAGGGGGCCGGGAAGGAACTAACTATGGCTACACCTTC. The encoded protein is CASSPGTGGREGTNYGYTF.

The J gene is TRBJ2-7, the V gene TRBV28; D call uncertain. Deletions cut 6 bases from V and 2 bases from J, with 14 bases between. Germline-derived CDR1 and CDR2 are MDHEN and SYDVKM. The CDR3 consists of 14 residues. This chain's CDR3 is CASRKGSAPYEQYF. In DNA form, the CDR3 reads TGTGCCAGCAGAAAGGGCTCTGCCCCCTACGAGCAGTACTTC.

The V and J genes are TRBV4-1 and TRBJ1-1, with D maybe TRBD1 (5 bases). The CDR3 is 15 residues long. V was cut by 0 bases and J by 5 bases, with 13 bases left in between. Per germline, CDR1 MGHRA and CDR2 YSYEKL. The CDR3 region is CASSQEGRAWTEAFF. The CDR3 nucleotides read TGCGCCAGCAGCCAAGAAGGCAGGGCGTGGACTGAAGCTTTCTTT.

J is TRBJ1-4 and V is TRBV7-9; no clear D. Germline V gene lookup returns CDR1 SEHNR and CDR2 FQNEAQ (reference sequence). Trimming removed 5 bases from V and 7 bases from J, with 8 bases in between. The CDR3 consists of 12 residues. CDR3 region: CASSPRPEKLFF. CDR3 nucleotide sequence: TGTGCCAGCAGCCCCAGACCTGAAAAACTGTTTTTT.

The rearrangement links TRBV27 to TRBJ1-2, with 10 positions matching TRBD1. Trimming took 3 bases from V and 8 from J; bases not matched to a gene: 18. Germline CDR1 and CDR2: MNHEY and SMNVEV (reference sequence). The CDR3 is 18 amino acids. The CDR3 DNA reads as TGTGCCAGCAGTTTGCTATCGACAGGGGGCGTCCTACGGCAGGGCTACACCTTC. Its protein product is CASSLLSTGGVLRQGYTF.

The V gene is TRBV5-1, the J gene TRBJ2-1, with TRBD2 as a possible D gene (6 bases). CDR3 size: 14 residues. V was trimmed by 5 bases and J by 6 bases, leaving 15 bases between them. CDR1 and CDR2 (germline): SGHRS, YFSETQ. CDR3 nucleotides: TGCGCCAGCAGTTTCGGGACTGAGGCCAATGAGCAGTTCTTC. Residues: CASSFGTEANEQFF.

V and J are TRBV5-4 and TRBJ2-1, with D perhaps matching TRBD2 (6 bases). The ends were cut back, 4 bases at V and 5 bases at J, with 25 bases in the middle. CDR1 and CDR2 (germline): SGHNT, YYREEE (reference sequence). The CDR3 covers 18 residues. The CDR3 reads CASSPALAGGAVNNEQFF. The DNA of the CDR3 is TGTGCCAGCAGCCCGGCTCTGGCCGGGGGAGCCGTTAACAATGAGCAGTTCTTC.

V is TRBV6-5 and J is TRBJ2-7; 8 positions agree with TRBD1. Germline CDR1 and CDR2: MNHEY and SVGAGI. Losses at the gene ends were 8 bases for V and 4 bases for J; bases not matched to a gene: 7. The CDR3 is made up of 13 amino acids. The CDR3 protein is CASGAGGPYEQYF. CDR3 in DNA: TGTGCCAGCGGAGCAGGGGGCCCTTACGAGCAGTACTTC.

V usage is TRBV4-2 and J usage is TRBJ1-5; D gene ambiguous. The CDR3 runs to 15 residues. V shed 7 bases and J shed 1 base, with 14 bases lying between them. Per germline, CDR1 LGHNA and CDR2 YNFKEQ. This CDR3 reads CASNQDVSSNQPQHF. CDR3 DNA sequence: TGTGCCAGCAACCAGGATGTCTCGAGCAATCAGCCCCAGCATTTT.

This clone showed up just a few times. This rearrangement joins TRBV2 to TRBJ2-3; maybe TRBD2 (5 bases). Trimming shortened V by 9 bases and J by 2 bases, and 15 bases separated the two germline ends. The CDR3 loop spans 14 amino acids. In germline, CDR1 is SNHLY, CDR2 FYNNEI. CDR3 in amino acids: CARSGVATTDTQYF. The CDR3 region has the DNA TGTGCCAGGTCTGGCGTAGCGACCACAGATACGCAGTATTTT.

This sequence joins TRBV7-2 and TRBJ1-3; D ambiguous. The CDR3 sequence is 15 residues long. Germline assignment: CDR1 SGHTA and CDR2 FQGNSA. Trimming cost V 5 bases and J 2 bases, with 13 bases left between them. CDR3 loop: CASSPDGYAGNTIYF. DNA of the CDR3: TGTGCCAGCAGCCCAGACGGGTACGCTGGAAACACCATATATTTT.

The chain links TRBV14 to TRBJ2-7; possibly TRBD1 or TRBD2 for D (5 bases each). Germline CDR1 reads SGHDN; CDR2 reads FVKESK. V lost 4 bases and J lost 2, with 18 bases in between. The CDR3 extends over 16 amino acids. The CDR3 sequence: CASSPYGGMMTYEQYF. CDR3 DNA: TGTGCCAGCAGCCCCTATGGGGGAATGATGACCTACGAGCAGTACTTC.

V gene TRBV30 combines with J gene TRBJ1-1; D ambiguous. Trimming pared 0 bases from V and 10 bases from J, leaving 9 bases between. Germline loops: CDR1 GTSNPN, CDR2 SVGIG (reference sequence). This CDR3 is 11 amino acids long. The CDR3 nucleotides are TGTGCCTGGAGTGTTCAATGGCGAGCTTTCTTT. Translation gives CAWSVQWRAFF.

The V and J genes are TRBV14 and TRBJ2-7; no reliable D call. CDR3 length equals 13 residues. CDR1 is SGHDN and CDR2 is FVKESK in the germline V gene. V was trimmed by 1 base and J by 7 bases, leaving 11 bases between them. CDR3 bases: TGTGCCAGCAGCCAAGTCCCTTCCGGAGAGCAGTACTTC. Translating gives CASSQVPSGEQYF.

The V call is TRBV6-6, the J call TRBJ1-1, with 8 bases fitting TRBD1. Germline CDR1 is MNHNY and CDR2 is SVGAGI (reference sequence). The CDR3 runs 14 residues. Trimming took 4 bases from V and 5 from J; bases not matched to a gene: 6. Written as DNA, the CDR3 is TGTGCCAGCAGTTCCCAGGGGGCTGGAACTGAAGCTTTCTTT. Its translation: CASSSQGAGTEAFF.

This clone was found a few times. The chain carries TRBV28 and TRBJ1-2, with 7 nucleotides matching TRBD1. V gave up 6 bases and J gave up 7 bases; unmatched junction bases: 11. Germline V gives CDR1 MDHEN, CDR2 SYDVKM. The CDR3 runs 14 residues. CDR3 protein: CASSWTWDSGGYTF. Here the CDR3 DNA reads TGTGCCAGCAGCTGGACCTGGGACAGCGGTGGCTACACCTTC.

The rearrangement links TRBV9 to TRBJ1-2, with D uncertain. The CDR3 runs 14 residues. V was pared by 3 bases and J by 1 base, with 10 bases between. In germline, CDR1 is SGDLS, CDR2 YYNGEE. CDR3 in amino acids: CASSAHSGNYGYTF. CDR3 DNA sequence: TGTGCCAGCAGCGCCCACAGCGGTAACTATGGCTACACCTTC.

This chain links TRBV19 with TRBJ2-7; perhaps TRBD1 as D (6 bases). CDR1 is LNHDA and CDR2 is SQIVND in the germline V gene (reference sequence). With 6 bases removed from V and 3 bases from J, the gap between germline ends came to 12 bases. The CDR3 totals 13 residues. Here the CDR3 reads CASSPGTHYEQYF. CDR3 sequence (DNA): TGTGCCAGTAGCCCCGGGACACACTACGAGCAGTACTTC.

The chain carries TRBV27 and TRBJ1-6; no clear D gene. Trimming removed 2 bases at V and 5 bases at J, with 7 bases between. Germline V gene data show CDR1 as MNHEY and CDR2 as SMNVEV (reference sequence). There are 14 residues in the CDR3. Written as DNA, the CDR3 is TGTGCCAGCAGTTTAGCTGATAATAATTCACCCCTCCACTTT. Amino acids: CASSLADNNSPLHF.

The chain has TRBV27 and TRBJ2-3, with TRBD1 matching over 10 bases. Trimming removed 2 bases from V and 4 bases from J; junction bases left unmatched: 3. CDR3 length equals 15 residues. Germline CDR1 is MNHEY and CDR2 is SMNVEV (reference sequence). Written as DNA, the CDR3 is TGTGCCAGCAGTTTACTAGGACAGGGGGCAGATACGCAGTATTTT. Its protein product is CASSLLGQGADTQYF.

This clone was seen only a few times. The chain is built from TRBV10-2 and TRBJ1-5; 8 positions agree with TRBD1. The V gene end was trimmed by 2 bases and the J gene end by 7 bases; junction bases not matched to a gene: 4. Germline V gives CDR1 WSHSY, CDR2 SAAADI. The CDR3 consists of 14 residues. CDR3 sequence (DNA): TGCGCCAGCAGTGAGGGACAGGGAAAGCAGCCCCAGCATTTT. Protein product: CASSEGQGKQPQHF.